This T cell receptor (beta chain) comes out of a study of tumor-infiltrating lymphocytes in localized non-small cell lung cancer (dated by TCRdb to 2020 to 2023). At the level of the whole study: Patients whose samples were collected after neoadjuvant chemotherapy, as well as both smokers and never-smokers and several histologies, were included in the cohort. Each patient contributed resected tumor tissue and uninvolved lung tissue from the same patient, described as non-adjacent to the tumor. In total, the ICON cohort was made up of 150 or so surgical patients who had localized non-small cell lung cancer and whose tumors were resected. The same patients underwent several integrated assays, with TCR sequencing performed together with flow cytometry, multiplex immunofluorescence, RNA-seq, exome sequencing and proteomics. A total of roughly 51 patients were part of the paired comparison of immunoSEQ T-cell fraction between tumor and uninvolved lung. Study-wide conclusions, independent of this receptor: Higher T cell infiltration in tumors than in uninvolved lung tissue was supported by TCRbeta sequencing, consistent with immunofluorescence CD3 counts. Since assay coverage differed from patient to patient depending on how much tissue was available, TCR sequencing was done for only a subset of the cohort. Different pieces of the same tissue were used for different assays, so technical variation could not be separated from intratumor heterogeneity. TCR-derived T-cell fraction did not differ between the flow cytometry-defined immunotypes IM1 (good prognosis) and IM2 (poor prognosis).

As concerns this clone: This clone's antigen is unknown. No quality values exist for individual bases; no much larger clone is one base distant.

The first patient joined ICON in 2016, and enrollment wrapped up when the last patient was enrolled in late 2018. Fresh tumor and matched uninvolved tissue for in-depth immune analyses, including TCR sequencing, were collected from a subcohort of around 73 patients. TCR sequencing was performed on DNA isolated from bulk tissue, without cell sorting. The T-cell fraction in tumor and uninvolved lung tissue was provided by TCR sequencing with the immunoSEQ assay. The original pipeline was this. To analyze survival, patients were divided into a high T-cell fraction group (upper tertile) and a low T-cell fraction group (lower two tertiles), and the two groups were compared using a log-rank test. A signed-rank test was used to test paired tumor versus uninvolved lung differences in T-cell fraction. TCRdb obtained this table from immuneACCESS and retained in-frame rearrangements with V and J assigned. These tables miss some clones; where compared with another copy, unresolved V genes account for less than half of the shortfall, and the remainder is unexplained. The DNA gave D and trimming, while V, J and clone size come from that table. For this sample the table gives around 12,000 clones, of which around four fifths were detected only once. The ten most abundant clones make up roughly an eighth of the sample.

Trimmed from V: 2 bases; trimmed from J: 10 bases; junction bases lacking a gene match: 7. From cysteine to phenylalanine, the CDR3 is 15 amino acids long. Solely the CDR3 DNA is kept, with 45 bases framed from the first base. According to the germline V gene, CDR1 reads SGHTS and CDR2 reads YDEGEE. The TCR sequence derives from a human donor with non-small cell lung cancer. Sequencing was performed on uninvolved lung tissue not adjacent to the tumor. The rearranged segments are TRBV5-8 and TRBJ2-1; the junction holds 12 bases that match TRBD2. CDR3 protein: CASSFPLAGGGEQFF. The DNA is TGTGCCAGCAGCTTCCCACTAGCGGGGGGTGGGGAGCAGTTCTTC. The full variable domain, with segments outside the CDR3 supplied by the reference TRBV5-8 and TRBJ2-1 proteins, appears as EAGVTQSPTHLIKTRGQQATLRCSPISGHTSVYWYQQALGLGLQFLLWYDEGEERNRGNFPPRFSGRQFPNYSSELNVNALELEDSALYLCASSFPLAGGGEQFFGPGTRLTVL.